The present T cell receptor beta chain was sequenced within a study of tumor-infiltrating lymphocytes in primary liver carcinoma. Overall study: Ages ranged from 30 to 69, with HCC or mixed HCC-cholangiocarcinoma.

Blood RNA came from unsorted whole blood; germline DNA was also extracted. The CDR3 runs 13 residues. Germline V CDR1 and CDR2: ENHRY, SYGVKD. The trim removed 10 bases at V and 6 bases at J, leaving 11 bases unmatched. Priming with a constant-region primer yielded TCR beta cDNA from about 540 ng total RNA. Slightly modified ARM-PCR served as the procedure for the TCR beta libraries. These libraries came from three rounds of nested multiplex PCR. Two initial PCR rounds of approximately 10 cycles each paired TRBV1-TRBV30 forward primers with a C-beta reverse primer. Each CDR3 protein gets one entry after TCRdb re-called the multiplex PCR reads with MiXCR. The table includes 150,000 to 200,000 distinct CDR3 sequences, 60% detected once.

This TCR was recovered from a middle-aged man with primary liver carcinoma and hepatitis B virus infection. J is TRBJ2-7 and V is TRBV10-3, with 8 bases lining up with TRBD2. Sequenced sample: peripheral blood. The CDR3 DNA reads as TGTGCCACCACGGCCGGGGGGGTTGGCGAGCAGTACTTC. Translated, it gives CATTAGGVGEQYF.